The 5 T cell receptor beta chains reported below all come from one sample, sequenced in a study of cytomegalovirus exposure and HLA in healthy donors. 60 Vbeta and 13 Jbeta primers were used in PCR. Assay: immunoSEQ multiplex PCR; the TCRdb copy retains only in-frame clones and omits some. Of under 200,000 clones in the sample, around 82% were seen once. The sequencing input was PBMCs. These receptors originate from a man aged 35 to 55 in good health and CMV-seropositive.

This sequence joins TRBV5-1 and TRBJ2-2; 7 positions match TRBD1. In germline, CDR1 is SGHRS, CDR2 YFSETQ. The CDR3 loop spans 15 amino acids. With V trimmed by 2 bases and J by 3 bases, 4 bases remained unmatched. The CDR3 DNA follows: TGCGCCAGCAGCTTCCGGGACAGCGACACCGGGGAGCTGTTTTTT. Translating it yields CASSFRDSDTGELFF. Complete variable domain (other parts from reference TRBV5-1 and TRBJ2-2): KAGVTQTPRYLIKTRGQQVTLSCSPISGHRSVSWYQQTPGQGLQFLFEYFSETQRNKGNFPGRFSGRQFSNSRSEMNVSTLELGDSALYLCASSFRDSDTGELFFGEGSRLTVL.

V usage is TRBV30 and J usage is TRBJ1-3, with D maybe TRBD1 (5 bases). The V end lost 0 bases, the J end lost 3 bases, and 12 bases lay between the germline ends. The CDR3 is 15 residues long. Germline loops: CDR1 GTSNPN, CDR2 SVGIG (reference sequence). The CDR3 is CAWSVLGGIGNTIYF. The CDR3 DNA is TGTGCCTGGAGTGTACTCGGGGGGATTGGAAACACCATATATTTT.

The rearrangement links TRBV28 to TRBJ1-2; TRBD1 aligns across 7 bases. Germline CDR1 reads MDHEN; CDR2 reads SYDVKM. V shed 4 bases, J shed 4 bases, and the junction held 3 bases outside the gene matches. The CDR3 spans 13 residues. This CDR3 reads CASSSRGAYGYTF. DNA of the CDR3: TGTGCCAGCAGTTCCAGGGGGGCCTATGGCTACACCTTC.

This rearrangement joins TRBV2 to TRBJ2-7; TRBD1 might be the D (6 bases). Germline V CDR1 and CDR2: SNHLY, FYNNEI. The CDR3 runs 16 residues. V was shortened by 7 bases and J by 2 bases, with 21 bases between the two germline ends. CDR3 sequence (DNA): TGTGCCAGCATTTTAGTAGGACAGCGGACGCCCTACGAGCAGTACTTC. This encodes CASILVGQRTPYEQYF.

This clone was seen a few times. The chain joins TRBV2 to TRBJ1-3, with 8 bases aligning to TRBD1. The CDR3 consists of 17 residues. Germline lookup yields CDR1 SNHLY and CDR2 FYNNEI. Trimming at V came to 8 bases and at J to 3 bases, leaving 15 bases not matched to a gene. The CDR3 bases are TGTGCCAGCGAACCGACCCCGGACAGGGTCGTTGGAAACACCATATATTTT. Its protein is CASEPTPDRVVGNTIYF.